A selection of T cell receptor beta chains follows, all from one sample in a study of blood T cells in healthy people across ages. TCRdb reanalysed the 5' RACE reads using MiXCR and keeps one entry per CDR3 protein. The data show over 1.5 million distinct CDR3 sequences, about 50% seen once. Sequencing was performed on blood. The source is a woman aged 40 to 49 in good health. Both conserved end residues are part of each CDR3.

len: 17; j_gene: TRBJ2-2; v_gene: TRBV4-1; CDR3aa: CASSQVVLATNTGELFF
len: 14; j_gene: TRBJ2-7; v_gene: TRBV29-1; CDR3aa: CSVPRQGSSYEQYF
len: 13; j_gene: .; v_gene: TRBV3-1; CDR3aa: CASSQDSRQTQYF
len: 11; j_gene: TRBJ2-4; v_gene: TRBV10-2; CDR3aa: CASSHSGGAYF
len: 13; j_gene: TRBJ2-6; v_gene: TRBV29-1; CDR3aa: CSVEDEGANVLTF
len: 14; j_gene: TRBJ1-2; v_gene: TRBV20-1; CDR3aa: CSARSPGQGFGYTF
len: 16; j_gene: .; v_gene: TRBV7-6; CDR3aa: CASSLTRLAGDNEQYF
len: 14; j_gene: TRBJ2-4; v_gene: TRBV7-2; CDR3aa: CASSSGPAKNIQYF
len: 15; j_gene: TRBJ1-1; v_gene: TRBV6-5; CDR3aa: CASSYSNGPGTEAFF
len: 17; j_gene: TRBJ2-7; v_gene: TRBV21-1; CDR3aa: CASSKVWRGCPSYEQYF
len: 15; j_gene: TRBJ2-5; v_gene: TRBV28; CDR3aa: CASSQRGQSHETQYF
len: 13; j_gene: TRBJ2-7; v_gene: TRBV4-2; CDR3aa: CASSQELASAQYF
len: 15; j_gene: TRBJ2-3; v_gene: TRBV4-3; CDR3aa: CASSQGQPSTDTQYF
len: 15; j_gene: TRBJ2-7; v_gene: TRBV7-2; CDR3aa: CASSFPGTGFYEQYF
len: 13; j_gene: TRBJ1-5; v_gene: TRBV7-2; CDR3aa: CASSLQGGQPQHF
len: 16; j_gene: TRBJ2-4; v_gene: TRBV12-3/TRBV12-4; CDR3aa: CASSSTLERSKNIQYF
len: 17; j_gene: .; v_gene: TRBV28; CDR3aa: CASRPNRQIITQETQFF
len: 19; j_gene: TRBJ2-1; v_gene: TRBV4-3; CDR3aa: CASSQDRAGGPSTHSEQFF
len: 16; j_gene: TRBJ2-3; v_gene: TRBV6-5; CDR3aa: CASSYYGQDITDTQYF
len: 12; j_gene: TRBJ2-5; v_gene: TRBV5-4; CDR3aa: CASSLLQEAQYF
len: 13; j_gene: TRBJ2-7; v_gene: TRBV4-3; CDR3aa: CANSQVRSHEQYF
len: 16; j_gene: TRBJ1-1; v_gene: TRBV7-2; CDR3aa: CASSFRTLGPNTEAFF
len: 12; j_gene: TRBJ2-7; v_gene: TRBV20-1; CDR3aa: CNCWAGGFEQYF
len: 13; j_gene: TRBJ2-7; v_gene: TRBV2; CDR3aa: CASLLSVFYEQYF